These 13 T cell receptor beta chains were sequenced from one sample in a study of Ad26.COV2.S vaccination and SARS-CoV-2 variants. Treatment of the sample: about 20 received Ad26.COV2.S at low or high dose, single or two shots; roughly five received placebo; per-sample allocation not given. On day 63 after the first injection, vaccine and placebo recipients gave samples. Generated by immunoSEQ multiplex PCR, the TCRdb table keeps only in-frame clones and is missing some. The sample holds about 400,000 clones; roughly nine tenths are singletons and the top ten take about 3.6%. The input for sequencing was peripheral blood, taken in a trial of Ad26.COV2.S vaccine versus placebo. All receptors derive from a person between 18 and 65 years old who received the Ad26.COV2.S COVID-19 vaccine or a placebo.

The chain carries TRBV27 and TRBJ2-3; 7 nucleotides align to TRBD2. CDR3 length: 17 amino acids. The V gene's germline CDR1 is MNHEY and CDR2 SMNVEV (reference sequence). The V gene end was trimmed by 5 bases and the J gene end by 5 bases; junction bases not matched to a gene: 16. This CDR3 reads CASSGGRGPARGDTQYF. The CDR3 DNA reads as TGTGCCAGCAGTGGGGGGAGGGGACCGGCGCGGGGAGATACGCAGTATTTT.

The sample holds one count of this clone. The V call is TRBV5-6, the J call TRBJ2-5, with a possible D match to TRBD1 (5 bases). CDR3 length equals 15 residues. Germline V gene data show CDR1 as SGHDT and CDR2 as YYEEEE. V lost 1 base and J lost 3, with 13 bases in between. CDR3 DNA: TGTGCCAGCAGCTTGTTTAGGGGTCTAAAAGAGACCCAGTACTTC. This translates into CASSLFRGLKETQYF.

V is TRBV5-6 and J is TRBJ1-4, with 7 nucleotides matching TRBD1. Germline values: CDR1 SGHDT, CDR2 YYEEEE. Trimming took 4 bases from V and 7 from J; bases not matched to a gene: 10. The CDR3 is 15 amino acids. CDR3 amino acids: CASSIRQGSGEKLFF. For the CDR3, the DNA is TGTGCCAGCAGCATCAGACAGGGTTCAGGTGAAAAACTGTTTTTT.

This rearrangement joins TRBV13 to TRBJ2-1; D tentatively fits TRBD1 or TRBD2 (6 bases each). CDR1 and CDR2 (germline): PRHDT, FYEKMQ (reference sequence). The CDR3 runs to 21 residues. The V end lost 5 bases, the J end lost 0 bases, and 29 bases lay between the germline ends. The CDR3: CASSHEGEAALLRSSYNEQFF. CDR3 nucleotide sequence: TGTGCCAGCAGCCACGAGGGGGAGGCGGCGCTCCTACGAAGCTCCTACAATGAGCAGTTCTTC.

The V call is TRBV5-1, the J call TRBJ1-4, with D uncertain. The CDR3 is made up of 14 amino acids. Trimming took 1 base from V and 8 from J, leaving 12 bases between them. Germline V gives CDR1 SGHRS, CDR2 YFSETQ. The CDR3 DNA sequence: TGCGCCAGCAGCTTGAGCGGGTTAGACGAAAAACTGTTTTTT. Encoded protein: CASSLSGLDEKLFF.

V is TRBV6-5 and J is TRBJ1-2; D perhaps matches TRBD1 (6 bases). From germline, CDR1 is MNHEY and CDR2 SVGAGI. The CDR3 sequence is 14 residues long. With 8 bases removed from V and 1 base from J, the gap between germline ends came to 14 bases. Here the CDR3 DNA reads TGTGCCAGCTCGAATGGGGGCGATAACTATGGCTACACCTTC. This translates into CASSNGGDNYGYTF.

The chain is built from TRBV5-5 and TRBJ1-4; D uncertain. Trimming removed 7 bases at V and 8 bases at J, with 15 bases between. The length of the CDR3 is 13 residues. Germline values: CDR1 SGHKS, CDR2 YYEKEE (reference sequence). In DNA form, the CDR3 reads TGTGCCAGCTCCCCGTTAAGAGAGGAAAAACTGTTTTTT. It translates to CASSPLREEKLFF. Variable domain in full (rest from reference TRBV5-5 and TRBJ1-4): DAGVTQSPTHLIKTRGQQVTLRCSPISGHKSVSWYQQVLGQGPQFIFQYYEKEERGRGNFPDRFSARQFPNYSSELNVNALLLGDSALYLCASSPLREEKLFFGSGTQLSVL.

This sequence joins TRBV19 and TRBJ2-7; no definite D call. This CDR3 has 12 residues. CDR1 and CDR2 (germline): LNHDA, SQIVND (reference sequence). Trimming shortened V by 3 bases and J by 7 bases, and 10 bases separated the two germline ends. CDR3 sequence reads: CASSITRCEQYF. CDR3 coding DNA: TGTGCCAGTAGTATTACCCGTTGTGAGCAGTACTTC.

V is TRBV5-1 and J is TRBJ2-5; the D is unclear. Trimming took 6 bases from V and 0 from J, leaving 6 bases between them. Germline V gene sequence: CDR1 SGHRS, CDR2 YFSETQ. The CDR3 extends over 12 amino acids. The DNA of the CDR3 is TGCGCCAGCATTCTCTACCAAGAGACCCAGTACTTC. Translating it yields CASILYQETQYF.

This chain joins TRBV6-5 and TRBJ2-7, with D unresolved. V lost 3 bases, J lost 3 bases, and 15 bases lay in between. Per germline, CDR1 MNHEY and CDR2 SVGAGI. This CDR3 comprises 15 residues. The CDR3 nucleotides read TGTGCCAGCAGTTATTCCGGGCCCCTGGGCTACGAGCAGTACTTC. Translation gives CASSYSGPLGYEQYF.

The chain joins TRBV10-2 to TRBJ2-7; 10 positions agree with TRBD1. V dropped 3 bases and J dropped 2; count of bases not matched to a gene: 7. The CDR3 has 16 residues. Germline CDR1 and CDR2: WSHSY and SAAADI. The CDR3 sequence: CASSDSTGGATYEQYF. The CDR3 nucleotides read TGCGCCAGCAGTGACTCGACAGGGGGCGCGACCTACGAGCAGTACTTC.

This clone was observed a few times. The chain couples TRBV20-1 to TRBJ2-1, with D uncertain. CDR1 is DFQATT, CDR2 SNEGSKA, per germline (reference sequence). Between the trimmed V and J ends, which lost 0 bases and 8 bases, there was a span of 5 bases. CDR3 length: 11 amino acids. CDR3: CSARDTYEQFF. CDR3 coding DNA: TGCAGTGCTAGAGATACATATGAGCAGTTCTTC.

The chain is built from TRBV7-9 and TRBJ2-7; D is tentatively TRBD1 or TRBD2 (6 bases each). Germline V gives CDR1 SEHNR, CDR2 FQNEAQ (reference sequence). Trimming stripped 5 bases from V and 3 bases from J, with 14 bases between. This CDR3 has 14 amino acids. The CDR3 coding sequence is TGTGCCAGCAGCCCCCCAGGAGGGGGCTACGAGCAGTACTTC. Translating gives CASSPPGGGYEQYF.